Given below is one T cell receptor (beta chain) in context. Clones were sequenced by immunoSEQ multiplex PCR, and TCRdb holds only the in-frame ones, with some missing. The sample lists over 85,000 clones, 88% occurring once. The germline gives CDR1 LNHDA, CDR2 SQIVND (reference sequence). The length of the CDR3 is 14 residues. V trimming: 6 bases; J trimming: 7 bases; junction bases outside the gene matches: 9. The data derive from a study of T cell responses to AZD1222 COVID-19 vaccine. Looking at the study overall: Pooling of second doses given at about 4 or about 12 weeks was done.

The TCR sequence derives from an adult in good health. The sample in question was peripheral blood, obtained on day 0 of AZD1222 vaccination. V gene TRBV19 combines with J gene TRBJ2-1; the match to TRBD1 covers 7 bases. The CDR3 protein is CASRTQGRGNEQFF. The CDR3 DNA reads as TGTGCCAGTAGGACACAGGGGCGCGGGAATGAGCAGTTCTTC.